This TCR beta chain is from a study of T-cell memory formation after mild COVID-19. TCRdb called the 5' RACE reads again in MiXCR, with one record for every CDR3 protein. The sample carries around 260,000 distinct CDR3 sequences, 15% to 20% recorded once. The sequenced sample was PBMCs or a T cell subset sorted from them (not recorded which). This sequence was found in a man aged 18 to 35 who had mild COVID-19 (a few samples of this study predate the infection). Cell type and time point are not known.

CDR3 loop: CASSLRSYEQYF. The DNA for the CDR3 is TGTGCCAGCAGCTTAAGAAGCTACGAGCAGTACTTC. J is TRBJ2-7 and V is TRBV7-6; D not certain. Germline V CDR1 and CDR2: SGHVS, FNYEAQ. V was clipped by 2 bases and J by 3 bases, with 5 bases between them. The CDR3 consists of 12 residues. The variable domain in full, with the rest retrieved from reference TRBV7-6 and TRBJ2-7, is GAGVSQSPRYKVTKRGQDVALRCDPISGHVSLYWYRQALGQGPEFLTYFNYEAQQDKSGLPNDRFSAERPEGSISTLTIQRTEQRDSAMYRCASSLRSYEQYFGPGTRLTVT.